Below, 17 T cell receptor beta chains from the same sample are listed, as sequenced in a study of blood T cell repertoires in COVID-19. Profiled with immunoSEQ multiplex PCR; TCRdb holds only in-frame clones, not every one. The table has 100,000 or so clones, more than 85% seen once. Sequences were obtained from peripheral blood. The receptors shown here come from a man younger than 45 in a cohort sampled during active COVID-19.

This clone occurred once. The V and J genes are TRBV14 and TRBJ2-1, with 8 positions matching TRBD1. This CDR3 spans 16 amino acids. V lost 6 bases to trimming and J lost 2 bases; unmatched junction nucleotides: 9. Germline V CDR1 and CDR2: SGHDN, FVKESK. The CDR3 region has the DNA TGTGCCAGCAGTCGACAGGGGCATCGCACCTACAATGAGCAGTTCTTC. As protein: CASSRQGHRTYNEQFF.

Only one count was recorded for this clone. The chain recombines TRBV9 with TRBJ2-7; possible D gene TRBD1, 5 bases. V was pared by 0 bases and J by 6 bases, with 13 bases between. The CDR3 has 14 residues. Germline loops: CDR1 SGDLS, CDR2 YYNGEE. The CDR3 here is CASSVDSRGGEQYF. In DNA, the CDR3 is TGTGCCAGCAGCGTAGACTCAAGGGGCGGCGAGCAGTACTTC.

The rearrangement links TRBV6-2 or TRBV6-3 to TRBJ2-2, with a weak D call TRBD2 (5 bases). Trimming left V 5 bases short and J 9 bases short, with 19 bases between. The length of the CDR3 is 15 residues. Germline CDR1 and CDR2: MNHEY and SVGEGT. The CDR3 is CASSNGLRETRELFF. CDR3 coding DNA: TGTGCCAGCAGTAACGGACTTAGGGAAACCAGGGAGCTGTTTTTT.

This clone was found a few times. V and J are TRBV4-3 and TRBJ1-5; the D gene is possibly TRBD1 (6 bases). Per the germline V gene, CDR1 is LGHNA and CDR2 is YSLEER. The CDR3 runs 15 residues. Deletions cut 0 bases from V and 2 bases from J, with 8 bases between. CDR3 bases: TGCGCCAGCAGCCAAGATTCAGGGGGCAATCAGCCCCAGCATTTT. This encodes CASSQDSGGNQPQHF.

This clone was seen a handful of times. The chain has TRBV7-8 and TRBJ2-7, with no clear D. The CDR3 runs to 16 residues. CDR1 is SGHVS, CDR2 FQNEAQ, per germline. Trimming left V 3 bases short and J 0 bases short, with 15 bases between. Here the CDR3 DNA reads TGTGCCAGCAGCTTCACGGGTCACACCCTCTCCTACGAGCAGTACTTC. This gives the protein CASSFTGHTLSYEQYF.

This clone was observed a single time. Written as DNA, the CDR3 is TGTGCCAGCAGTTATACAGGGGGCATCTACGAGCAGTACTTC. It specifies CASSYTGGIYEQYF. This chain connects TRBV6-6 to TRBJ2-7, with TRBD1 matching 9 bases. V trimming: 3 bases; J trimming: 3 bases; junction bases outside the gene matches: 3. Germline V CDR1 and CDR2: MNHNY, SVGAGI (reference sequence). The CDR3 runs 14 residues.

This chain joins TRBV5-1 and TRBJ2-7; 11 nucleotides match TRBD1. The CDR3 is 16 amino acids. V lost 1 base and J lost 5; bases outside the gene matches: 8. Germline CDR1 reads SGHRS; CDR2 reads YFSETQ. CDR3 protein: CASSLSPGQGVDEQYF. The CDR3 bases are TGCGCCAGCAGCTTGTCGCCGGGACAGGGGGTGGACGAGCAGTACTTC. Complete variable domain (other parts from reference TRBV5-1 and TRBJ2-7): KAGVTQTPRYLIKTRGQQVTLSCSPISGHRSVSWYQQTPGQGLQFLFEYFSETQRNKGNFPGRFSGRQFSNSRSEMNVSTLELGDSALYLCASSLSPGQGVDEQYFGPGTRLTVT.

The chain links TRBV5-4 to TRBJ2-7; TRBD1 matches at 7 bases. The trim removed 4 bases at V and 2 bases at J, leaving 6 bases unmatched. CDR1 SGHNT and CDR2 YYREEE come from the germline V gene (reference sequence). This CDR3 is 14 amino acids long. DNA of the CDR3: TGTGCCAGCAGCGAGCCGGGACAGCCCTACGAGCAGTACTTC. It encodes CASSEPGQPYEQYF.

The sample holds one count of this clone. This rearrangement joins TRBV7-8 to TRBJ1-4, with TRBD1 as a possible D gene (6 bases). This CDR3 is 15 amino acids long. V lost 3 bases and J lost 2, with 10 bases in between. Germline loops: CDR1 SGHVS, CDR2 FQNEAQ. CDR3 DNA sequence: TGTGCCAGCAGCTTCTCAGGGGCGACTAATGAAAAACTGTTTTTT. Protein product: CASSFSGATNEKLFF.

The V and J genes are TRBV5-1 and TRBJ2-2, with TRBD2 as a possible D gene (6 bases). Trimming pared 6 bases from V and 6 bases from J, leaving 15 bases between. The CDR3 has 14 residues. From germline, CDR1 is SGHRS and CDR2 YFSETQ. The DNA of the CDR3 is TGCGCCAGCACGCAGACTAGTCCCGCCGGGGAGCTGTTTTTT. Translating it yields CASTQTSPAGELFF.

CDR3 sequence reads: CASGTASEEQYF. The CDR3 coding sequence is TGTGCCAGTGGTACGGCTTCGGAGGAGCAGTACTTC. This chain connects TRBV19 to TRBJ2-7; no clear D. CDR3 length: 12 residues. The V gene's germline CDR1 is LNHDA and CDR2 SQIVND (reference sequence). The V end was cut by 8 bases, the J end by 7 bases, with 15 bases between. The variable domain in full, completed from reference TRBV19 and TRBJ2-7, reads DGGITQSPKYLFRKEGQNVTLSCEQNLNHDAMYWYRQDPGQGLRLIYYSQIVNDFQKGDIAEGYSVSREKKESFPLTVTSAQKNPTAFYLCASGTASEEQYFGPGTRLTVT.

The rearrangement joins TRBV7-2 to TRBJ2-7; D may be TRBD1 (6 bases). Trimming cost V 1 base and J 2 bases, with 9 bases left between them. From germline, CDR1 is SGHTA and CDR2 FQGNSA. The CDR3 has 14 residues. The CDR3, as DNA: TGTGCCAGCAGCTTAGGCAGGGGAGCCTACGAGCAGTACTTC. Amino acid sequence: CASSLGRGAYEQYF.

The chain joins TRBV5-6 to TRBJ2-7; 8 nucleotides line up with TRBD1. The germline CDR1 and CDR2 sequences are SGHDT and YYEEEE. The length of the CDR3 is 15 residues. The ends lost 3 bases at V and 5 bases at J; junction bases unmatched: 10. The CDR3, as DNA: TGTGCCAGCAGCTCAACCGGGACAGGCCTCCACGAGCAGTACTTC. As protein: CASSSTGTGLHEQYF. The entire variable domain, with the rest obtained from reference TRBV5-6 and TRBJ2-7, is as follows: DAGVTQSPTHLIKTRGQQVTLRCSPKSGHDTVSWYQQALGQGPQFIFQYYEEEERQRGNFPDRFSGHQFPNYSSELNVNALLLGDSALYLCASSSTGTGLHEQYFGPGTRLTVT.

The chain couples TRBV23-1 to TRBJ1-3; D might be TRBD1 (6 bases). TRBV23-1 is reported as an ORF; its role is uncertain. The CDR3 is 15 amino acids. Deletions cut 0 bases from V and 3 bases from J, with 9 bases between. The DNA of the CDR3 is TGCGCCAGCAGTCAATCCCGGGACATTGGAAACACCATATATTTT. Residues: CASSQSRDIGNTIYF.

The rearrangement joins TRBV28 to TRBJ2-7; 7 nucleotides agree with TRBD1. The CDR3 consists of 15 residues. Germline trimming cut 2 bases from V and 2 bases from J; bases unmatched to any gene: 6. Per the germline V gene, CDR1 is MDHEN and CDR2 is SYDVKM. The CDR3 DNA sequence: TGTGCCAGCAGTTTAGATCCTCAGGGGGCCTACGAGCAGTACTTC. Encoded protein: CASSLDPQGAYEQYF.

This clone was detected only a few times. The chain employs TRBV6-4 and TRBJ2-1, with a possible D match to TRBD1 (6 bases). The V end lost 0 bases, the J end lost 6 bases, and 12 bases lay between the germline ends. The CDR3 is 15 amino acids. CDR1 and CDR2 (germline): MRHNA, SNTAGT. This CDR3 is CASSDSNREVNEQFF. Written as DNA, the CDR3 is TGTGCCAGCAGTGACTCAAACAGGGAAGTCAATGAGCAGTTCTTC.

The gene calls are TRBV7-9 and TRBJ1-4; 8 nucleotides agree with TRBD1. Germline V gene data show CDR1 as SEHNR and CDR2 as FQNEAQ (reference sequence). The CDR3 sequence is 15 residues long. The V and J ends lost 4 bases and 8 bases, in that order; junction bases with no gene match: 9. CDR3 sequence reads: CASSSPTGVSEKLFF. Here the CDR3 DNA reads TGTGCCAGCAGCTCCCCGACAGGGGTAAGCGAAAAACTGTTTTTT. Using reference TRBV7-9 and TRBJ1-4 for the parts outside the CDR3, the full variable domain is DTGVSQNPRHKITKRGQNVTFRCDPISEHNRLYWYRQTLGQGPEFLTYFQNEAQLEKSRLLSDRFSAERPKGSFSTLEIQRTEQGDSAMYLCASSSPTGVSEKLFFGSGTQLSVL.